These T cell receptor beta chains were read from a single sample in a study of CD8+ T cells in alopecia areata. The data were produced by immunoSEQ multiplex PCR, yet TCRdb's version contains in-frame clones alone and is incomplete. The sample lists 80,000 or so clones; approximately 70% were seen once. This specimen was CD8+ T cells sorted from blood, taken at week 24, from a patient treated with tofacitinib. These receptors were collected from a human donor with alopecia areata. The CDR3 runs from the conserved cysteine through the conserved F or W. A D gene is named only where the DNA matches it firmly. Only some rows state a clone size, as once, few, many or a class for expanded clones.

clone_size: few
j_call: TRBJ1-1
d_call: NA
v_call: TRBV4-1
cdr3_nt: TGCGCCAGCAGCCAAGGGGTCGTGAACACTGAAGCTTTCTTT
cdr3_aa: CASSQGVVNTEAFF

clone_size: NA
j_call: TRBJ2-3
d_call: NA
v_call: TRBV27
cdr3_nt: TGTGCCAGCAGTTTTCTGGGAGATTCGAATACGCAGTATTTT
cdr3_aa: CASSFLGDSNTQYF

clone_size: NA
j_call: TRBJ2-6
d_call: NA
v_call: TRBV28
cdr3_nt: TGTGCCAGCAGTTTCTACATCTCTGGGGCCAACGTCCTGACTTTC
cdr3_aa: CASSFYISGANVLTF

clone_size: NA
j_call: TRBJ2-7
d_call: TRBD1
v_call: TRBV29-1
cdr3_nt: TGCAGCGTTGAACACGGGGACAGGGGGTTATACGAGCAGTACTTC
cdr3_aa: CSVEHGDRGLYEQYF

clone_size: NA
j_call: TRBJ1-2
d_call: NA
v_call: TRBV29-1
cdr3_nt: TGCAGCGCTTTGACAGTGGACTATGGCTACACCTTC
cdr3_aa: CSALTVDYGYTF

clone_size: NA
j_call: TRBJ2-1
d_call: TRBD2
v_call: TRBV7-9
cdr3_nt: TGTGCCAGCAGCTCCGAAGCGGGGTTAGCTTACAATGAGCAGTTCTTC
cdr3_aa: CASSSEAGLAYNEQFF

clone_size: many
j_call: TRBJ2-7
d_call: TRBD2
v_call: TRBV7-2
cdr3_nt: TGTGCCAGCAGCTTTAGCCTCCGAATAGCGGGGGGGCAATTCGAGCAGTACTTC
cdr3_aa: CASSFSLRIAGGQFEQYF

clone_size: NA
j_call: TRBJ1-2
d_call: NA
v_call: TRBV7-9
cdr3_nt: TGTGCCAGCAGCTCAATAGTAGACTCGGCCCGCTATGGCTACACCTTC
cdr3_aa: CASSSIVDSARYGYTF

clone_size: NA
j_call: TRBJ2-7
d_call: NA
v_call: TRBV2
cdr3_nt: TGTGCCAGCAGTCTTGGACAGACCTACGAGCAGTACTTC
cdr3_aa: CASSLGQTYEQYF

clone_size: few
j_call: TRBJ1-5
d_call: NA
v_call: TRBV21-1
cdr3_nt: TGTGCCAGCAGCAAAGGACCGAAGACGGGAAGAAAACATTTT
cdr3_aa: CASSKGPKTGRKHF

clone_size: NA
j_call: TRBJ2-2
d_call: NA
v_call: TRBV27
cdr3_nt: TGTGCCAGCAGTTCCACCGGGGAGCTGTTTTTT
cdr3_aa: CASSSTGELFF

clone_size: few
j_call: TRBJ2-3
d_call: TRBD2
v_call: TRBV29-1
cdr3_nt: TGCAGCGTTGGGCACGGGGGGGCGCTGGATACGCAGTATTTT
cdr3_aa: CSVGHGGALDTQYF

clone_size: NA
j_call: TRBJ2-7
d_call: TRBD1
v_call: TRBV29-1
cdr3_nt: TGCAGCGTTGAAGGGGACAGATCCTACGAGCAGTACTTC
cdr3_aa: CSVEGDRSYEQYF

clone_size: NA
j_call: TRBJ2-3
d_call: TRBD2
v_call: TRBV9
cdr3_nt: TGTGCCAGCAGCGCTGGGACTAGCGGGACCTTCACGCAGTATTTT
cdr3_aa: CASSAGTSGTFTQYF

clone_size: NA
j_call: TRBJ2-7
d_call: NA
v_call: TRBV2
cdr3_nt: TGTGCCAGTGACACTCGGGCTGGGGTAATAGACTACGAGCAGTACTTC
cdr3_aa: CASDTRAGVIDYEQYF

clone_size: NA
j_call: TRBJ2-5
d_call: NA
v_call: TRBV7-9
cdr3_nt: TGTGCCAGCAGCTTAGCTACGGAGCGCCAAGAGACCCAGTACTTC
cdr3_aa: CASSLATERQETQYF

clone_size: NA
j_call: TRBJ2-7
d_call: NA
v_call: TRBV7-9
cdr3_nt: TGTGCCAGCAGCTTAGCTAACAGGGACTACGAGCAGTACTTC
cdr3_aa: CASSLANRDYEQYF

clone_size: NA
j_call: TRBJ2-3
d_call: NA
v_call: TRBV4-1
cdr3_nt: TGCGCCAGCAGCCAATGGACCGGCAGCACAGATACGCAGTATTTT
cdr3_aa: CASSQWTGSTDTQYF

clone_size: NA
j_call: TRBJ2-5
d_call: NA
v_call: TRBV7-9
cdr3_nt: TGTGCCAGCAGCCCCCCGACTAGAGTGGAGGAGACCCAGTACTTC
cdr3_aa: CASSPPTRVEETQYF

clone_size: NA
j_call: TRBJ2-7
d_call: NA
v_call: TRBV30
cdr3_nt: TGTGCCTGGAGTGTAGATGGGAACGAGCAGTACTTC
cdr3_aa: CAWSVDGNEQYF

clone_size: few
j_call: TRBJ2-7
d_call: NA
v_call: TRBV13
cdr3_nt: TGTGCCAGCAGCGGGAGTCCCCGGGAGCAGTACTTC
cdr3_aa: CASSGSPREQYF

clone_size: NA
j_call: TRBJ2-7
d_call: NA
v_call: TRBV25-1
cdr3_nt: TGTGCCAGCAGTGAGTTTCGCGAGCAGTACTTC
cdr3_aa: CASSEFREQYF

clone_size: NA
j_call: TRBJ1-2
d_call: TRBD1
v_call: TRBV30
cdr3_nt: TGTGCCTGGAGTCCGGGACAGGGCGACTATGGCTACACCTTC
cdr3_aa: CAWSPGQGDYGYTF

clone_size: many
j_call: TRBJ2-1
d_call: NA
v_call: TRBV4-3
cdr3_nt: TGCGCCAGCAGCCAAGATGGGTTAGCGAGATACAATGAGCAGTTCTTC
cdr3_aa: CASSQDGLARYNEQFF

clone_size: NA
j_call: TRBJ2-7
d_call: TRBD1
v_call: TRBV5-6
cdr3_nt: TGTGCCAGCAGCGACACCCGGGACAGTACCTACGAGCAGTACTTC
cdr3_aa: CASSDTRDSTYEQYF

clone_size: NA
j_call: TRBJ1-5
d_call: NA
v_call: TRBV6-6
cdr3_nt: TGTGCCAGCAGTCACAAACCAGGGTCGCGGCAGCCCCAGCATTTT
cdr3_aa: CASSHKPGSRQPQHF

clone_size: NA
j_call: TRBJ2-1
d_call: NA
v_call: TRBV11-2
cdr3_nt: TGTGCCAGCAGCTTAGTCCTAGACGCGTTCTTC
cdr3_aa: CASSLVLDAFF

clone_size: NA
j_call: TRBJ2-7
d_call: TRBD2
v_call: TRBV4-3
cdr3_nt: TGCGCCAGCAGCCACCGGACTAGCGGGAGTCAATACGAGCAGTACTTC
cdr3_aa: CASSHRTSGSQYEQYF

clone_size: once
j_call: TRBJ2-7
d_call: NA
v_call: TRBV25-1
cdr3_nt: TGTGCCAGCAGTGAATATTTCCTCACAGGCGACTACGAGCAGTACTTC
cdr3_aa: CASSEYFLTGDYEQYF

clone_size: NA
j_call: TRBJ2-3
d_call: NA
v_call: TRBV7-2
cdr3_nt: TGTGCCAGCAGCTTCCCCTGGCCCCACACAGATACGCAGTATTTT
cdr3_aa: CASSFPWPHTDTQYF

clone_size: few
j_call: TRBJ2-2
d_call: TRBD1
v_call: TRBV7-9
cdr3_nt: TGTGCCAGCGGCGGGGACAGGGGGGACCCTTCAAACACCGGGGAGCTGTTTTTT
cdr3_aa: CASGGDRGDPSNTGELFF

clone_size: NA
j_call: TRBJ1-6
d_call: NA
v_call: TRBV6-1
cdr3_nt: TGTGCCAGCAGTGAATTTTGGGGTTCACCCCTCCACTTT
cdr3_aa: CASSEFWGSPLHF

clone_size: NA
j_call: TRBJ1-6
d_call: NA
v_call: TRBV1
cdr3_nt: TGCACCAGCAGCCACTTCCGGGCTGGAGATAATTCACCCCTCCACTTT
cdr3_aa: CTSSHFRAGDNSPLHF

clone_size: NA
j_call: TRBJ1-6
d_call: NA
v_call: TRBV6-6
cdr3_nt: TGTGCCAGCAGTTACGAATACGGACCCCTCCACTTT
cdr3_aa: CASSYEYGPLHF

clone_size: NA
j_call: TRBJ2-1
d_call: TRBD2
v_call: TRBV27
cdr3_nt: TGTGCCAGCAGTTTGTTGCTAGCGGGGGACAATGAGCAGTTCTTC
cdr3_aa: CASSLLLAGDNEQFF

clone_size: NA
j_call: TRBJ1-2
d_call: NA
v_call: TRBV19
cdr3_nt: TGTGCCAGTAGTATGTGGGATTCCTATGGCTACACCTTC
cdr3_aa: CASSMWDSYGYTF

clone_size: NA
j_call: TRBJ2-7
d_call: NA
v_call: TRBV7-7
cdr3_nt: TGTGCCAGCAGCCACGACTCCGGCGAGCAGTACTTC
cdr3_aa: CASSHDSGEQYF

clone_size: NA
j_call: TRBJ2-1
d_call: NA
v_call: TRBV9
cdr3_nt: TGTGCCAGCAGCGTAGGGTTAGTTTCCCCCGACAATGAGCAGTTCTTC
cdr3_aa: CASSVGLVSPDNEQFF

clone_size: NA
j_call: TRBJ2-7
d_call: NA
v_call: TRBV5-1
cdr3_nt: TGCGCCAGCAGCTGGAGTAGCGTTGGCGACTACGAGCAGTACTTC
cdr3_aa: CASSWSSVGDYEQYF

clone_size: NA
j_call: TRBJ1-5
d_call: TRBD1
v_call: TRBV29-1
cdr3_nt: TGCAGCGTTGGCGGACAGGGGTTGTCCTTGGGCAATCAGCCCCAGCATTTT
cdr3_aa: CSVGGQGLSLGNQPQHF

clone_size: NA
j_call: TRBJ2-7
d_call: TRBD1
v_call: TRBV30
cdr3_nt: TGTGCCTGGGCCCCGGGACAGGGGTACGAGCAGTACTTC
cdr3_aa: CAWAPGQGYEQYF

clone_size: NA
j_call: TRBJ1-4
d_call: TRBD1
v_call: TRBV15
cdr3_nt: TGTGCCACCAGCTCGACAGGGAATAATGAAAAACTGTTTTTT
cdr3_aa: CATSSTGNNEKLFF

clone_size: NA
j_call: TRBJ1-2
d_call: NA
v_call: TRBV21-1
cdr3_nt: TGTGCCAGCAGCAAAGAGGGAGGGATTAAGTACTATGGCTACACCTTC
cdr3_aa: CASSKEGGIKYYGYTF

clone_size: NA
j_call: TRBJ2-3
d_call: NA
v_call: TRBV7-3
cdr3_nt: TGTGCCAGCAGCCTCGCCCTGTTTGGAGATACGCAGTATTTT
cdr3_aa: CASSLALFGDTQYF

clone_size: NA
j_call: TRBJ1-1
d_call: TRBD1
v_call: TRBV25-1
cdr3_nt: TGTGCCACAGCCCTTTCCGGGACAGTGAACACTGAAGCTTTCTTT
cdr3_aa: CATALSGTVNTEAFF

clone_size: NA
j_call: TRBJ1-1
d_call: TRBD1
v_call: TRBV4-3
cdr3_nt: TGCGCCAGCAGCCAACGCCACAGGGGGCAGACTGAAGCTTTCTTT
cdr3_aa: CASSQRHRGQTEAFF

clone_size: few
j_call: TRBJ1-1
d_call: NA
v_call: TRBV29-1
cdr3_nt: TGCAGCGTTGAAGATGTAGGGGGGTGGGACACTGAAGCTTTCTTT
cdr3_aa: CSVEDVGGWDTEAFF

clone_size: many
j_call: TRBJ2-7
d_call: NA
v_call: TRBV27
cdr3_nt: TGTGCCAGCAGTCGAGGGGGAAGGATCTACGAGCAGTACTTC
cdr3_aa: CASSRGGRIYEQYF

clone_size: NA
j_call: TRBJ2-3
d_call: NA
v_call: TRBV7-2
cdr3_nt: TGTGCCAGCAGTCTTGGTCATTCCCCACAGTATTTT
cdr3_aa: CASSLGHSPQYF

clone_size: few
j_call: TRBJ2-7
d_call: TRBD2
v_call: TRBV29-1
cdr3_nt: TGCAGCGTTTTCGGGGGGACCTACGAGCAGTACTTC
cdr3_aa: CSVFGGTYEQYF

clone_size: NA
j_call: TRBJ2-7
d_call: NA
v_call: TRBV7-9
cdr3_nt: TGTGCCAGCAGCTTAACGGGTTCGGTGGGCACAGCTTTACCCTACGAGCAGTACTTC
cdr3_aa: CASSLTGSVGTALPYEQYF

clone_size: NA
j_call: TRBJ2-7
d_call: TRBD2
v_call: TRBV7-9
cdr3_nt: TGTGCCAGCAGCTTAGTAATGAATAGCGGGGGGGCCGAGCAGTACTTC
cdr3_aa: CASSLVMNSGGAEQYF

clone_size: NA
j_call: TRBJ2-1
d_call: TRBD1
v_call: TRBV4-3
cdr3_nt: TGCGCCAGCAGCCAAGTCGTTTCGCCGACAGGGGATAATGAGCAGTTCTTC
cdr3_aa: CASSQVVSPTGDNEQFF

clone_size: NA
j_call: TRBJ1-5
d_call: NA
v_call: TRBV30
cdr3_nt: TGTGCCTGGAGTGTTGGGCAAGGCAATCAGCCCCAGCATTTT
cdr3_aa: CAWSVGQGNQPQHF

clone_size: NA
j_call: TRBJ1-4
d_call: NA
v_call: TRBV4-1
cdr3_nt: TGCGCCAGCAGCCAAGATGCGGCAGGAAGGGGAAAACTGTTTTTT
cdr3_aa: CASSQDAAGRGKLFF

clone_size: NA
j_call: TRBJ2-5
d_call: TRBD1
v_call: TRBV5-6
cdr3_nt: TGTGCCAGCAGCGAGGACAGGGTGAGGGAGACCCAGTACTTC
cdr3_aa: CASSEDRVRETQYF

clone_size: once
j_call: TRBJ2-1
d_call: NA
v_call: TRBV5-4
cdr3_nt: TGTGCCAGCAGCTTGGATGGGCAGACAAGCTACAATGAGCAGTTCTTC
cdr3_aa: CASSLDGQTSYNEQFF